Shown below are 10 T cell receptor beta chains from a single sample sequenced in a study of tissue T cells after allogeneic stem cell transplantation. Produced via immunoSEQ multiplex PCR; TCRdb's table is partial and in-frame only. The table shows some 47,000 clones, with 73% occurring only once. The sequenced sample consisted of sorted cells pooled from one or two spleens. Source of these receptors: a pool of C57BL/6 mice in good health.

In the case of this clone: Germline and genes here are mouse. Read coverage stops 1 residue before the CDR3 terminus; the germline J gene supplies the remainder. The J gene is TRBJ2-2, the V gene TRBV5; D gene ambiguous. Trimming took 4 bases from V and 0 from J, leaving 3 bases between them. The CDR3 length is 13 residues. The germline V gene encodes CDR1 LGHNA and CDR2 YNLKQL (reference sequence). The part of the CDR3 DNA that was read is TGTGCCAGCAGCCCTTCAAACACCGGGCAGCTCTAC. This encodes CASSPSNTGQLY. From start to end, the CDR3 is CASSPSNTGQLYF.

Concerning this clone itself: The germline and genes are mouse ones. With the read ending 1 residue before the CDR3 end, the germline J gene is used to fill in that end. The V and J genes are TRBV2 and TRBJ1-4; TRBD1 matches 7 bases. The J segment lost 0 bases and the V segment lost 4 bases, leaving 2 bases of the junction unmatched. The CDR3 spans 15 residues. Germline CDR1 LGHNA, CDR2 YSYQKL. The DNA read from the CDR3 is TGTGCCAGCAGCCCTACAGGGGTTTCCAACGAAAGATTATTT. Translating it yields CASSPTGVSNERLF. The complete CDR3 protein is CASSPTGVSNERLFF.

To note about this clone: Gene names denote mouse genes. CDR3 sequence reads: CASGDAWGQNTLYF. Partial CDR3 DNA: TGTGCCAGCGGTGATGCCTGGGGTCAAAACACCTTGTAC. The rearrangement links TRBV13-2 to TRBJ2-4; TRBD2 is a possible D gene (5 bases). The read stops 1 residue short of the end of the CDR3; the missing end is completed from the germline J gene. The germline V and J ends were trimmed by 0 bases and 1 base, with 6 bases remaining between them. The CDR3 runs 14 residues. Germline values: CDR1 NNHNN, CDR2 SYGAGS (reference sequence).

Remarks on this clone: Mouse names are used for the genes. The CDR3 end falls 1 residue outside the read, so it is completed with the germline J gene. V usage is TRBV13-1 and J usage is TRBJ2-7; the match to TRBD2 covers 8 bases. The CDR3 is 15 amino acids. V was pared by 0 bases and J by 0 bases, with 2 bases of the junction left unmatched. Germline CDR1 and CDR2: NSHNY and SYGAGN. CDR3 bases read: TGTGCCAGCAGTGATGACTGGGGGAGCTCCTATGAACAGTAC. Residues: CASSDDWGSSYEQY. The entire CDR3 reads CASSDDWGSSYEQYF.

A note on this clone: Mouse gene names and germline throughout. The read halts 1 residue ahead of the CDR3 end, with the missing end drawn from the germline J gene. The V and J genes are TRBV12-2 and TRBJ2-5, with 12 bases aligning to TRBD2. There are 14 residues in the CDR3. Losses at the gene ends were 4 bases for V and 6 bases for J; bases not matched to a gene: 4. CDR1 SGHLS and CDR2 HYDKME come from the germline V gene. CDR3 amino acids: CASSVDWGGDTQYF. CDR3 DNA, as far as it was read: TGTGCCAGCTCCGTCGACTGGGGGGGCGACACCCAGTAC.

With regard to this clone: Gene names denote mouse genes. Sequencing ends 1 residue short of the CDR3 end; the germline J gene provides the rest. The J gene is TRBJ2-1, the V gene TRBV12-1, with TRBD1 matching 7 bases. CDR1 is SGHSN, CDR2 HYEKVE, per germline. V was pared by 3 bases and J by 3 bases, with 4 bases of the junction left unmatched. CDR3 length equals 14 residues. The CDR3 sequence is CASSSGTVYAEQFF. Incomplete CDR3 DNA: TGTGCCAGCTCTTCCGGGACAGTCTATGCTGAGCAGTTC.

Regarding this clone: Genes and germline are mouse. Coverage ceases 1 residue before the CDR3 finishes, and the germline J gene fills in the end. The gene calls are TRBV4 and TRBJ1-1; 10 bases line up with TRBD1. With V trimmed by 5 bases and J by 11 bases, 2 bases remained unmatched. Per germline, CDR1 LGHDT and CDR2 YNNKQL (reference sequence). The CDR3 contains 11 residues. CDR3 region: CASSPTGGVFF. CDR3 DNA (partial): TGTGCCAGCAGCCCGACAGGGGGCGTCTTC.

Points on this clone: These gene names are mouse names. The read is 1 residue too short to cover the CDR3 end, so that end is filled in from the germline J gene. V is TRBV20 and J is TRBJ2-1; tentatively, D is TRBD1 (8 bases). Trimming shortened V by 3 bases and J by 3 bases, and 12 bases separated the two germline ends. The CDR3 runs to 14 residues. Germline assignment: CDR1 GFQATS and CDR2 STVNSAI. CDR3 bases read: TGTGGTGCTAGCCACAGGGGGGGCTATGCTGAGCAGTTC. Translation gives CGASHRGGYAEQF. In full, the CDR3 reads CGASHRGGYAEQFF.

This clone appeared once. Gene names are mouse gene names. CDR3 DNA (partial): TGCACCTGCAGTGCAGATGAGGGGAGGACGGACGAAAGATTATTT. This encodes CTCSADEGRTDERLF. In full, the CDR3 reads CTCSADEGRTDERLFF. The V gene is TRBV1, the J gene TRBJ1-4; possible D gene TRBD1, 5 bases. The CDR3 end is not reached by the read, which stops 1 residue before it; the germline J gene fills it in. Trimming shortened V by 0 bases and J by 6 bases, and 14 bases separated the two germline ends. This CDR3 is 16 amino acids long. The V gene's germline CDR1 is NSQYPW and CDR2 LRSPGD (reference sequence).

As regards this clone: The gene names here belong to mouse. Read coverage stops 1 residue before the CDR3 terminus; the germline J gene supplies the remainder. J is TRBJ2-5 and V is TRBV29, with D possibly matching TRBD1 (5 bases). This CDR3 has 13 amino acids. The germline gives CDR1 MSHET, CDR2 SYDVDS. V gave up 6 bases and J gave up 0 bases, with 7 bases separating them. The DNA read from the CDR3 is TGTGCTAGCAGCCGACAGAACCAAGACACCCAGTAC. Translated, it gives CASSRQNQDTQY. The complete CDR3 protein is CASSRQNQDTQYF.